The clone carrying this T cell receptor beta chain was seen a single time. Antigen unknown. Trimming removed 2 bases from V and 3 bases from J, with 19 bases in between. The CDR3 has 17 residues. The germline gives CDR1 SGHVS, CDR2 FQNEAQ. Treatment noted: oral pan-JAK inhibitor, 5-10 mg twice daily. This sample was included in a study of CD8+ T cells in alopecia areata. Findings and caveats of the study: Clonality in the scalp and expanded CD8+ clones ranked among the top 100 were significantly decreased by tofacitinib.

TCR sequencing used cDNA made by reverse transcription of extracted RNA. Sequenced by immunoSEQ multiplex PCR; TCRdb stores in-frame clones only, minus some. This table has around 100,000 clones, 55% to 75% appearing once. The specimen was CD8+ T cells sorted from blood, collected at approximately week 61, from a patient treated with tofacitinib. The TCR was taken from a human donor with alopecia areata. This chain links TRBV7-8 with TRBJ1-1; D gene unclear. CDR3 amino acids: CASSLTGLESPHTEAFF. CDR3 nucleotides: TGTGCCAGCAGCTTAACGGGGTTGGAGTCCCCCCACACTGAAGCTTTCTTT.